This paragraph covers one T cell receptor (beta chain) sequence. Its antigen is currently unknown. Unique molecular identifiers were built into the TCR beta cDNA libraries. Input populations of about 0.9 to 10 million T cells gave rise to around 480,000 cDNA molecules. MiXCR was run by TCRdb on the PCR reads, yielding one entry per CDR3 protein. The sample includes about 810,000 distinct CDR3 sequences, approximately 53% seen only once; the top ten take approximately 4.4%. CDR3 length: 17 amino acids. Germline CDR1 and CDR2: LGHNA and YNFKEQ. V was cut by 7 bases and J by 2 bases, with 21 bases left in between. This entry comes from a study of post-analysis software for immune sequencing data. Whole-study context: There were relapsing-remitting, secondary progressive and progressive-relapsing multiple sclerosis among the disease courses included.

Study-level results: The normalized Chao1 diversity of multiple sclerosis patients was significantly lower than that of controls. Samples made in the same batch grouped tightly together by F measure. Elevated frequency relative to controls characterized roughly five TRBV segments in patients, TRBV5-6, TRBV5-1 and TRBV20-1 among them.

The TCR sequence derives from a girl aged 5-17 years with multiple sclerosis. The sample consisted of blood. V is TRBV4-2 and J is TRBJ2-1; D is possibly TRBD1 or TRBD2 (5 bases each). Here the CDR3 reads CASTTMKGTAAYNEQFF. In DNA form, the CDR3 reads TGTGCCAGCACGACAATGAAAGGGACGGCAGCCTACAATGAGCAGTTCTTC.